This TCR beta chain came from a study of vaccination and CD4 T cells after COVID-19. Study-level information: The convalescents comprised six males and four females, two of them Hispanic. Post-COVID samples were collected a median around 99 days following diagnosis, spanning 35 to 161. Study-level findings and limits: Median SARS-CoV-2-reactive clonotypes rose from 21 to 38, not significantly.

In regard to this clonotype: What it recognizes is unknown.

V was clipped by 7 bases and J by 10 bases, with 19 bases between them. This CDR3 comprises 13 residues. Looked up from germline, CDR1 is LNHDA and CDR2 is SQIVND (reference sequence). As to treatment: roughly 10-day PBMC culture with coronavirus spike peptide pools or control peptides (ViraFEST assay). CD4+ T cells of the unexposed donor were collected before the COVID-19 pandemic (2011-2018). Whenever cell numbers allowed, CD4+ T cells from unexposed donors were probed with SARS-CoV-2 S/N and four cold-coronavirus spikes. Sequenced with the Oncomine TCR Beta short-read assay was DNA taken from cultured CD4+ T cells. Each CDR3 protein is one row after TCRdb ran MiXCR on the PCR reads. Among a few thousand distinct CDR3 sequences listed, 35% to 45% were seen once.

The clonotype originates from a human donor in good health. The chain uses TRBV19 and TRBJ1-2; weak D call: TRBD1 (5 bases). The material sequenced was CD4+ T cells from blood, cultured in vitro. The CDR3 bases are TGTGCCAGTACCAAAACCGGGGAACAGGACTACACCTTC. Translation: CASTKTGEQDYTF.